A selection of T cell receptor beta chains follows, all from one sample in a study of T-cell reconstitution after alpha-beta-depleted transplantation in children. MiXCR, applied by TCRdb to the PCR reads, yields one record per CDR3 protein. The data show some 300,000 distinct CDR3 sequences, roughly 8.2% seen once. The sequences come from peripheral blood, collected 360 days after TCRalphabeta/CD19-depleted stem cell transplant. The receptors were sampled from a female patient aged 2-9 years who had a stem cell transplant for Fanconi anemia, so the T cells may come from the graft donor. The CDR3 runs from the conserved cysteine through the conserved F or W. A D gene is named only where the DNA matches it firmly. The size entry is marked missing in some rows and otherwise reads once, few, many or a size class.

clone_size | j_call | d_call | v_call | cdr3_nt | cdr3_aa
few | TRBJ2-6 | - | TRBV10-3 | TGTGCCATCGGCGGGGGTAAGGGGGCTATAGGGGCCAACGTCCTGACTTTC | CAIGGGKGAIGANVLTF
many | TRBJ1-1 | - | TRBV6-2/TRBV6-3 | TGTGCCAGCAAAAGAGACGGTAACACTGAAGCTTTCTTT | CASKRDGNTEAFF
many | TRBJ2-3 | - | TRBV4-3 | TGCGCCAGCAGCCAGGCGATCTTCGGGCAGGGAACAGATACGCAGTATTTT | CASSQAIFGQGTDTQYF
- | TRBJ2-5 | - | TRBV9 | TGTGCCAGCAGCGTTTCTGAGCGGGTTCAGGCGACCCAGTACTTC | CASSVSERVQATQYF
many | TRBJ2-7 | TRBD2 | TRBV2 | TGTGCCAGCAGCCGACTAGCTTGGTACGAGCAGTACTTC | CASSRLAWYEQYF
many | TRBJ2-1 | - | TRBV13 | TGTGCCAGCTTACCCAGGCCCCACAATGAGCAGTTCTTC | CASLPRPHNEQFF
few | TRBJ1-3 | - | TRBV4-2 | TGTGCCAGCAGCCAAGATCTGGTATATCCTGGAAACACCATATATTTT | CASSQDLVYPGNTIYF
medium-sized | TRBJ1-2 | - | TRBV27 | TGTGCCAGCAGTTTATCTGGTTATGGCTACACCTTC | CASSLSGYGYTF
few | TRBJ2-1 | - | TRBV7-2 | TGTGCCAGCAAGGGGAGCTCCTACAATGAGCAGTTCTTC | CASKGSSYNEQFF
- | TRBJ2-3 | TRBD2 | TRBV6-1 | TGTGCCAGCAGTCCTCCGGGACTAGCGGTCGCAGATACGCAGTATTTT | CASSPPGLAVADTQYF
many | TRBJ2-3 | - | TRBV7-3 | TGTGCCAGCAGCTTAGCGGGCCCCCGGGATACGCAGTATTTT | CASSLAGPRDTQYF
many | TRBJ2-1 | - | TRBV13 | TGTGCCAGCAGCTTAGCGGTAGGGCTTGCCTTCAATGAGCAGTTCTTC | CASSLAVGLAFNEQFF
many | TRBJ2-1 | - | TRBV28 | TGTGCCAGCAGTTTATACACTACGACCGAAGTTTATTTCTCCTACAATGAGCAGTTCTTC | CASSLYTTTEVYFSYNEQFF
many | TRBJ2-1 | TRBD2 | TRBV20-1 | TGCAGTGCTTCCGGGACTAGCGGCATCAATGAGCAGTTCTTC | CSASGTSGINEQFF
many | TRBJ2-3 | - | TRBV5-1 | TGCGCCAGCGGACATGAGCGGAGTGCAGATACGCAGTATTTT | CASGHERSADTQYF
- | TRBJ2-3 | TRBD1 | TRBV24-1 | TGTGCCACCAGTGACCGTGGACAGGGAAGCACAGATACGCAGTATTTT | CATSDRGQGSTDTQYF
- | TRBJ2-5 | - | TRBV27 | TGTGCCAGCAGTTACGTCTTCGGTACGCCGAGAGACCAAGAGTACTTC | CASSYVFGTPRDQEYF
many | TRBJ2-7 | TRBD1 | TRBV29-1 | TGCAGCGTCTCCCCGGGACAGGCCTACGAGCAGTACTTC | CSVSPGQAYEQYF
- | TRBJ1-2 | TRBD1 | TRBV20-1 | TGCAGTGCTAGCATGGGGACAGGGATGGGATATGGCTACACCTTC | CSASMGTGMGYGYTF
few | TRBJ2-3 | - | TRBV7-3 | TGTGCCAGCAGCTTAGGGGCCCAGGGCACGCAGTATTTT | CASSLGAQGTQYF
few | TRBJ2-3 | TRBD2 | TRBV2 | TGTGCCAGCAGTAGGGCTAGCGGGTTTAGCACAGATACGCAGTATTTT | CASSRASGFSTDTQYF
few | TRBJ2-7 | TRBD1 | TRBV7-9 | TGTGCCAGCAGCTCCGGACGGACAGGGGCCTACGAGCAGTACTTC | CASSSGRTGAYEQYF
- | TRBJ2-1 | - | TRBV11-1 | TGTGCCAGCAGCTTAGTGGCGGGGCCTTACAATGAGCAGTTCTTC | CASSLVAGPYNEQFF
many | TRBJ1-2 | - | TRBV5-5 | TGTGCCAGCAGAGGGACGGCCAACTATGGCTACACCTTC | CASRGTANYGYTF
many | TRBJ2-3 | - | TRBV12-3/TRBV12-4 | TGTGCCAGCAGTCCCTCCCCCACTTATACGCAGTATTTT | CASSPSPTYTQYF
- | TRBJ2-1 | TRBD2 | TRBV5-1 | TGCGCCAGCAGCTTGGCGCGGGAGCGGGGCAATGAGCAGTTCTTC | CASSLARERGNEQFF
many | TRBJ1-1 | - | TRBV10-3 | TGTGCCATCAGTGAGGGGGATTTAAGGGACACTGAAGCTTTCTTT | CAISEGDLRDTEAFF
many | TRBJ2-7 | TRBD2 | TRBV4-3 | TGCGCCAGCAGCCCCGGGGAGGGTAACTACGAGCAGTACTTC | CASSPGEGNYEQYF
few | TRBJ2-5 | - | TRBV4-1 | TGCGCCAGCAGCCAAGAAAGGACCACGGAGACCCAGTACTTC | CASSQERTTETQYF
- | TRBJ1-4 | - | TRBV4-3 | TGCGCCAGCAGCCCCTTCGGGGGGCTAGGTGAAAAACTGTTTTTT | CASSPFGGLGEKLFF
few | TRBJ1-2 | - | TRBV12-3/TRBV12-4 | TGTGCCAGCAGTTCGCGGACCCGAGGGGTTGGCTACACCTTC | CASSSRTRGVGYTF
many | TRBJ2-1 | TRBD1 | TRBV28 | TGTGCCAGCACTCCAGGGGGCTCCTACAATGAGCAGTTCTTC | CASTPGGSYNEQFF
many | TRBJ2-3 | - | TRBV5-1 | TGCGCCAGCAGCCCCCTACAGACAGATACGCAGTATTTT | CASSPLQTDTQYF
many | TRBJ1-1 | TRBD1 | TRBV20-1 | TGCAGTGCGAGGACAGGGCCCAAGATTGAAGCTTTCTTT | CSARTGPKIEAFF